This TCR beta chain emerged from a study of T-cell reconstitution after alpha-beta-depleted transplantation in children. The CDR3 spans 14 residues. Germline loops: CDR1 SGHTA, CDR2 FQGTGA. With 4 bases clipped from V and 8 bases from J, the junction kept 9 bases outside the gene matches. This clonotype was counted many times. No antigen is known for it. Unique molecular identifiers were built into the TCRbeta library. TCRdb re-analysed the PCR reads in MiXCR, keeping a single row per CDR3 protein. In the table there are 240,000 or so distinct CDR3 sequences, 8.2% of which are singletons. Overall study findings and caveats: Expanded graft clones, several hundred of them, were reportedly the source of alpha-beta T cells about two months after transplant. Day-60 TCRbeta diversity that was high in some patients was derived from surviving recipient T cells and thymic progenitors. At one year after transplant, newly produced T cells mostly accounted for T-cell counts and diversity.

The receptor was isolated from a male patient between 10 and 17 years old who had a stem cell transplant for acute lymphoblastic leukemia, so the T cells may come from the graft donor. The chain carries TRBV7-3 and TRBJ1-2; 8 bases agree with TRBD1. The material was PBMCs, mostly from graft donor cells, obtained 180 days after TCRalphabeta/CD19-depleted stem cell transplant. The CDR3 DNA reads TGTGCCAGCAGCTCATTTCCAGGGGGCGGCGGCTACACCTTC. This codes for CASSSFPGGGGYTF.